A selection of T cell receptor beta chains follows, all from one sample in a study of early T cells in non-severe SARS-CoV-2 infection. TCRdb passed the 5' RACE reads through MiXCR, listing each CDR3 protein once. Of more than 20,000 distinct CDR3 sequences listed, 5.5% are singletons. The sequencing sample was made of whole blood. These receptors were obtained from an adult who was a healthcare worker with PCR-confirmed SARS-CoV-2 infection or an uninfected control (not recorded which). CDR3s leave out the opening cysteine and the closing phenylalanine or tryptophan. The D gene is left open where the match is weak. Clone size is given for some rows only: seen once, a few or many times, or a class if the clone is expanded.

d_gene | abundance | j_gene | v_gene | CDR3aa
NA | many | TRBJ2-5 | TRBV20-1 | SAKSGPNQETQY
TRBD2 | many | TRBJ2-2 | TRBV6-2/TRBV6-3 | ASGFRRGGRSTGELF
TRBD1 | many | TRBJ2-1 | TRBV7-9 | ASSLYAGTGGNEQF
NA | NA | TRBJ2-3 | TRBV4-1 | ASSPLALIDTQY
TRBD1 | medium-sized | TRBJ2-2 | TRBV5-1 | ASSHRRTGGTTGELF
NA | NA | TRBJ1-6 | TRBV20-1 | SARDQVTANSPLH
NA | many | TRBJ1-5 | TRBV19 | ASSIYGGGEPQH
NA | NA | TRBJ2-2 | TRBV29-1 | SVEYRDTGELF
NA | many | TRBJ2-7 | TRBV20-1 | SARGGAEWAEQY
NA | many | TRBJ1-2 | TRBV4-3 | ASSQEITAGGNYGYT
NA | NA | TRBJ2-1 | TRBV6-6 | ASRLAGGPYEQF
NA | few | TRBJ1-3 | TRBV28 | ASSLEPRNTIY
NA | many | TRBJ1-6 | TRBV7-2 | ASSLLGVGALH
TRBD2 | many | TRBJ2-1 | TRBV20-1 | SASPGGAPTNNEQF
NA | NA | TRBJ2-7 | TRBV12-3/TRBV12-4 | ASSLAHRGGGDEQY
NA | many | TRBJ2-5 | TRBV11-1 | ASRRTNTHLKETQY